There are a few counts of the clone carrying this T cell receptor beta chain. The antigen remains undetermined. This sample is drawn from a study of blood T cells in healthy people across ages. The study, taken as a whole, reports: With age, beta diversity per million T cells declined roughly linearly, significantly by 40.

Approximately 10 milliliters was the volume of peripheral blood drawn from each donor. A second PCR of about 7 to 11 cycles used a sample-barcoded 5' primer and a J-beta primer mix. TCRdb analysed the 5' RACE reads with MiXCR anew, one entry per CDR3 protein. The sample includes around 1,500,000 distinct CDR3 sequences, 28% of them seen just once. The sample comprised blood. This clonotype was sampled from a woman in her twenties or thirties in good health.

The CDR3 here is CSARTGRDYSNQPQHF. In nucleotides, the CDR3 is TGCAGTGCTAGAACTGGGAGGGACTATAGCAATCAGCCCCAGCATTTT. V and J are TRBV20-1 and TRBJ1-5; D is possibly TRBD1 (5 bases). V gave up 2 bases and J gave up 0 bases, with 14 bases separating them. Germline CDR1 is DFQATT and CDR2 is SNEGSKA (reference sequence). The CDR3 has 16 residues.